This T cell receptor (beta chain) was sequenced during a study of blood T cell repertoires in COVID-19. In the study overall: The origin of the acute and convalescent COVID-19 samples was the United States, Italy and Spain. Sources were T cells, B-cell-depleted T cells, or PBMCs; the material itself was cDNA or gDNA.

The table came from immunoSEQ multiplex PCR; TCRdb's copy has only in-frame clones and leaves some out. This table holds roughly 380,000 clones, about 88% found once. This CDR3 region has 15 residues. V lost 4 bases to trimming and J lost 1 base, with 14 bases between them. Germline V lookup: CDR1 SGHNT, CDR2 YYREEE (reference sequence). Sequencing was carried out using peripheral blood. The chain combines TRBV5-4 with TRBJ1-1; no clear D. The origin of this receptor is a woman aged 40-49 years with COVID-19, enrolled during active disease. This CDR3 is CASSPEGGGNTEAFF. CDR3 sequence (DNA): TGTGCCAGCAGCCCGGAAGGAGGTGGGAACACTGAAGCTTTCTTT.